This TCR beta chain was captured in a study of CD8 T cells in Susac syndrome. Reverse transcription of roughly 0.45 to 1 ug RNA used random hexamers. The CDR3 of TCR beta was amplified by immunoSEQ multiplex PCR across 54 Vbeta and 13 Jbeta. TCRdb reanalysed the immunoSEQ multiplex PCR reads using MiXCR and keeps one entry per CDR3 protein. The sample shows approximately 200,000 distinct CDR3 sequences, approximately 95% of them seen only once. V lost 0 bases and J 1 base, leaving 15 bases between the germline ends. This CDR3 is built from 16 residues. The V gene's germline CDR1 is DFQATT and CDR2 SNEGSKA (reference sequence). In contrast to the negatively isolated CD8+ and CD4+ T cells, TEMRA cells were FACS-enriched.

This chain joins TRBV20-1 and TRBJ1-1, with D uncertain. The sequenced sample was CD4+ T cells from PBMCs. The receptor was derived from a human donor with multiple sclerosis. CDR3: CSARDASGQGNTEAFF. The CDR3 coding sequence is TGCAGTGCTAGAGATGCTTCGGGCCAAGGGAACACTGAAGCTTTCTTT.